Listed here are 20 T cell receptor beta chains from one sample, sequenced in a study of T cells in localized non-small cell lung cancer. Sequencing used immunoSEQ multiplex PCR; TCRdb keeps in-frame clones, though not all of them. The sample consists of approximately 70,000 clones, roughly 80% of them appearing once. Sequences were derived from PBMCs, sampled before any cancer treatment. Every receptor here comes from a man between 40 and 75 years old with stage II lung adenocarcinoma.

This rearrangement joins TRBV30 to TRBJ1-5; no definite D call. From germline, CDR1 is GTSNPN and CDR2 SVGIG (reference sequence). This CDR3 region has 14 residues. V lost 0 bases and J 2 bases, leaving 8 bases between the germline ends. The CDR3 nucleotides are TGTGCCTGGAGTGTAGGGTGGGGCAATCAGCCCCAGCATTTT. It specifies CAWSVGWGNQPQHF.

The gene calls are TRBV7-9 and TRBJ2-2; 10 bases fit TRBD2. The germline V gene encodes CDR1 SEHNR and CDR2 FQNEAQ (reference sequence). Unmatched junction bases numbered 1, after V lost 5 bases and J lost 1 base. This CDR3 contains 15 residues. The CDR3 nucleotides are TGTGCCAGCAGCCGGACTAGCGGGAACACCGGGGAGCTGTTTTTT. This sequence encodes CASSRTSGNTGELFF. The full variable domain, its missing parts supplied by reference TRBV7-9 and TRBJ2-2, is DTGVSQNPRHKITKRGQNVTFRCDPISEHNRLYWYRQTLGQGPEFLTYFQNEAQLEKSRLLSDRFSAERPKGSFSTLEIQRTEQGDSAMYLCASSRTSGNTGELFFGEGSRLTVL.

This chain links TRBV4-3 with TRBJ2-7, with 11 bases aligning to TRBD2. This CDR3 region has 17 residues. Germline CDR1 is LGHNA and CDR2 is YSLEER. The trim removed 1 base at V and 5 bases at J, leaving 10 bases unmatched. DNA for the CDR3: TGCGCCAGCAGCCAAGTACAGCTAGCGGGAGGTTCGGACGAGCAGTACTTC. Translating gives CASSQVQLAGGSDEQYF.

This clone appeared once. The chain joins TRBV5-1 to TRBJ1-4, with D perhaps matching TRBD1 (6 bases). CDR3 size: 14 residues. In germline, CDR1 is SGHRS, CDR2 YFSETQ. V lost 3 bases, J lost 4 bases, and 10 bases lay in between. The CDR3: CASSSDSINEKLFF. In DNA, the CDR3 is TGCGCCAGCAGCTCGGACAGTATTAATGAAAAACTGTTTTTT.

V usage is TRBV18 and J usage is TRBJ2-1; no clear D gene. CDR3 length: 15 amino acids. CDR1 and CDR2 from the germline V gene are KGHSH and LQKENI. Deletions cut 5 bases from V and 0 bases from J, with 11 bases between. In DNA form, the CDR3 reads TGTGCCAGCTCATCCCCCGGAAGCTCCTACAATGAGCAGTTCTTC. Translating it yields CASSSPGSSYNEQFF.

The chain links TRBV18 to TRBJ2-3, with D maybe TRBD1 (5 bases). The V end lost 2 bases, the J end lost 0 bases, and 9 bases lay between the germline ends. The CDR3 runs to 15 residues. Germline V gene lookup returns CDR1 KGHSH and CDR2 LQKENI. The CDR3 protein is CASSPMDTSTDTQYF. In nucleotides, the CDR3 is TGTGCCAGCTCACCAATGGACACTAGCACAGATACGCAGTATTTT.

The rearrangement links TRBV5-1 to TRBJ2-1; no reliable D call. The V end was cut by 4 bases, the J end by 0 bases, with 5 bases between. The CDR3 runs 13 residues. Germline CDR1 reads SGHRS; CDR2 reads YFSETQ. CDR3 sequence: CASSVDSYNEQFF. The CDR3 nucleotides read TGCGCCAGCAGCGTCGACTCCTACAATGAGCAGTTCTTC.

The gene calls are TRBV4-1 and TRBJ2-2; D possibly uses TRBD1 or TRBD2 (5 bases each). CDR3 length: 15 residues. Germline V gene sequence: CDR1 MGHRA, CDR2 YSYEKL. Trimming took off 1 base at V and 7 bases at J, with 13 bases between the two ends. Here the CDR3 reads CASSQVWGTGGELFF. The CDR3 coding sequence is TGCGCCAGCAGCCAAGTTTGGGGGACCGGCGGGGAGCTGTTTTTT.

The rearrangement uses TRBV9 and TRBJ1-2; D is ambiguous. V gave up 0 bases and J gave up 8 bases, with 14 bases separating them. The CDR3 spans 14 residues. From germline, CDR1 is SGDLS and CDR2 YYNGEE. CDR3 loop: CASSVGVSVGGYTF. The CDR3, as DNA: TGTGCCAGCAGCGTAGGGGTGAGCGTGGGCGGCTACACCTTC.

The chain is built from TRBV7-6 and TRBJ2-5, with D possibly being TRBD1 (6 bases). The V and J ends lost 1 base and 0 bases respectively, with 12 bases between them. Germline assignment: CDR1 SGHVS and CDR2 FNYEAQ. CDR3 length equals 16 residues. CDR3 residues: CASSLVGRGDQETQYF. The CDR3 DNA reads as TGTGCCAGCAGCTTAGTAGGCAGGGGCGACCAAGAGACCCAGTACTTC. Full variable domain (outside the CDR3, taken from reference TRBV7-6 and TRBJ2-5): GAGVSQSPRYKVTKRGQDVALRCDPISGHVSLYWYRQALGQGPEFLTYFNYEAQQDKSGLPNDRFSAERPEGSISTLTIQRTEQRDSAMYRCASSLVGRGDQETQYFGPGTRLLVL.

V usage is TRBV7-9 and J usage is TRBJ1-1; D may be TRBD1 (5 bases). The germline V gene encodes CDR1 SEHNR and CDR2 FQNEAQ (reference sequence). This CDR3 is 13 amino acids long. V was shortened by 1 base and J by 4 bases, with 7 bases between the two germline ends. The CDR3 DNA is TGTGCCAGCAGCTTAGGGGGGTCCACTGAAGCTTTCTTT. Its translation is CASSLGGSTEAFF.

The chain links TRBV7-2 to TRBJ2-3; 8 bases align to TRBD2. With 1 base clipped from V and 6 bases from J, the junction kept 6 bases outside the gene matches. Germline CDR1 SGHTA, CDR2 FQGNSA. The CDR3 extends over 15 amino acids. CDR3 protein: CASSLGGRSPDTQYF. In nucleotides, the CDR3 is TGTGCCAGCAGCTTAGGCGGGAGGAGTCCCGATACGCAGTATTTT.

This clone was detected a few times. The chain recombines TRBV5-4 with TRBJ2-3; 9 nucleotides line up with TRBD2. Germline trimming cut 5 bases from V and 0 bases from J; bases unmatched to any gene: 7. Germline V gene sequence: CDR1 SGHNT, CDR2 YYREEE (reference sequence). The CDR3 has 16 residues. CDR3 nucleotides: TGTGCCAGCAGTCTTCGACTAGCGGCTAGCACAGATACGCAGTATTTT. The encoded protein is CASSLRLAASTDTQYF.

This chain links TRBV20-1 with TRBJ1-3, with D unresolved. The germline CDR1 and CDR2 sequences are DFQATT and SNEGSKA (reference sequence). The CDR3 loop spans 11 amino acids. The V and J ends lost 5 bases and 5 bases respectively, with 7 bases between them. The chain's CDR3 is CSAHTRNTIYF. The DNA for the CDR3 is TGCAGTGCTCACACACGAAACACCATATATTTT.

This clone was found once. This chain joins TRBV15 and TRBJ2-3; 9 nucleotides line up with TRBD2. In germline, CDR1 is LNHNV, CDR2 YYDKDF (reference sequence). V trimming: 3 bases; J trimming: 3 bases; junction bases outside the gene matches: 4. The CDR3 is 15 residues long. CDR3 loop: CATSSRSGRTDTQYF. CDR3 coding DNA: TGTGCCACCAGCAGCCGTAGCGGGAGAACAGATACGCAGTATTTT.

This chain connects TRBV15 to TRBJ2-5, with D perhaps TRBD1 or TRBD2 (6 bases each). CDR3 length equals 18 residues. V dropped 3 bases and J dropped 4 bases, with 24 bases sitting between them. Germline CDR1 LNHNV, CDR2 YYDKDF (reference sequence). The CDR3 DNA reads TGTGCCACCAGCAGGACAAGGGGGTCGACTAGTACCGGAGAGACCCAGTACTTC. Its translation: CATSRTRGSTSTGETQYF.

The rearrangement joins TRBV2 to TRBJ2-5; D not certain. Germline CDR1 reads SNHLY; CDR2 reads FYNNEI. CDR3 length: 14 residues. The V end was cut by 6 bases, the J end by 2 bases, with 13 bases between. The CDR3 sequence: CASRRYREQETQYF. In nucleotides, the CDR3 is TGTGCCAGCAGACGTTATAGAGAACAAGAGACCCAGTACTTC. The whole variable domain, filled in from reference TRBV2 and TRBJ2-5, reads EPEVTQTPSHQVTQMGQEVILRCVPISNHLYFYWYRQILGQKVEFLVSFYNNEISEKSEIFDDQFSVERPDGSNFTLKIRSTKLEDSAMYFCASRRYREQETQYFGPGTRLLVL.

CDR3 region: CASSHLGLRETQYF. CDR3 nucleotides: TGTGCCAGCAGCCACTTGGGGTTAAGGGAGACCCAGTACTTC. The chain joins TRBV14 to TRBJ2-5; D unresolved. Germline CDR1 is SGHDN and CDR2 is FVKESK. The length of the CDR3 is 14 residues. V lost 3 bases to trimming and J lost 5 bases, with 13 bases between them.

This chain links TRBV6-1 with TRBJ2-1; D is uncertain. Germline lookup yields CDR1 MNHNS and CDR2 SASEGT. The CDR3 consists of 12 residues. Between the trimmed V and J ends, which lost 4 bases and 4 bases, there was a span of 5 bases. The CDR3, as DNA: TGTGCCAGCAGTGCGTTGTACAATGAGCAGTTCTTC. Encoded protein: CASSALYNEQFF.

The chain links TRBV7-2 to TRBJ1-2; the match to TRBD1 covers 12 bases. This CDR3 spans 16 amino acids. Germline CDR1 and CDR2: SGHTA and FQGNSA. V lost 0 bases and J lost 6; bases outside the gene matches: 5. In DNA, the CDR3 is TGTGCCAGCAGCTTAGCGGCCGGGACAGGGGGCAATGGCTACACCTTC. Protein product: CASSLAAGTGGNGYTF.